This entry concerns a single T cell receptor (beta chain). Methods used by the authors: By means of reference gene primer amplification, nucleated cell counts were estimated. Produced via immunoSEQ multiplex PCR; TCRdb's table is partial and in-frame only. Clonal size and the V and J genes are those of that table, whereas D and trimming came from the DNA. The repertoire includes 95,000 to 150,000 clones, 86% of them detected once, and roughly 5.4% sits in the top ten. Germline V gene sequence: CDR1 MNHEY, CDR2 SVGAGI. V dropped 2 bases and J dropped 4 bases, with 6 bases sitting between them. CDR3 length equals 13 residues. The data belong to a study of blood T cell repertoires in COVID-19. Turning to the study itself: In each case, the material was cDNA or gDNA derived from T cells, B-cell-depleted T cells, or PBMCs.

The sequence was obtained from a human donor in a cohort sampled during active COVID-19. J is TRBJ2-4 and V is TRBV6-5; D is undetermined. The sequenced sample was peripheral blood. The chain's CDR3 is CASSYTPKNIQYF. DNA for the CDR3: TGTGCCAGCAGTTACACTCCGAAAAACATTCAGTACTTC.